The T cell receptor beta chain described here comes from a study of identifying expanded T cells in peripheral blood. This CDR3 is built from 14 residues. The V gene lost 8 bases and the J gene lost 4 bases, with 15 bases spanning the gap. Germline CDR1 and CDR2: SEHNR and FQNEAQ (reference sequence). Regarding this clone: The antigen is not known.

Study results and caveats: Technical replicates showed roughly 1.2 changed clones; about two weeks about 16; four weeks 19.

This table comes from immunoSEQ multiplex PCR, and its TCRdb copy is limited to in-frame clones, with some not included. Of 100,000 to 110,000 clones in the sample, approximately 88% were seen once. This rearrangement joins TRBV7-9 to TRBJ2-1; D remains unclear. Specimen: blood. This receptor was identified in a person aged 18 to 75 in good health. CDR3 in DNA: TGTGCCAGCCGCGAAACGGGTCATTACAATGAGCAGTTCTTC. Protein: CASRETGHYNEQFF.